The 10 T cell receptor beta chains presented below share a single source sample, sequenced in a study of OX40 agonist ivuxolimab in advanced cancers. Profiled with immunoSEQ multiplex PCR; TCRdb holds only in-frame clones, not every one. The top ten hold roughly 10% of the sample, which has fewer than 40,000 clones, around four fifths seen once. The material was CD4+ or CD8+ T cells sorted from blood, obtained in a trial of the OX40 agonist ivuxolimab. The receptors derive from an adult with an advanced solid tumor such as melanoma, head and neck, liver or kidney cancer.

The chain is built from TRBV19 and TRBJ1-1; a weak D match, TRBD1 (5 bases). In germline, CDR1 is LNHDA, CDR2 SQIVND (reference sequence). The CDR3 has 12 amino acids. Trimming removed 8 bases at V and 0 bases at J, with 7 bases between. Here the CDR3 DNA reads TGTGCCAGTTGGGGCGTGAACACTGAAGCTTTCTTT. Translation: CASWGVNTEAFF.

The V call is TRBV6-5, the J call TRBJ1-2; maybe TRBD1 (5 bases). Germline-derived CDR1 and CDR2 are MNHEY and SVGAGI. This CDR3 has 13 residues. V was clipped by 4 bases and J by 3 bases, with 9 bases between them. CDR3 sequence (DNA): TGTGCCAGCAGTTCGACGGGGGACTATGGCTACACCTTC. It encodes CASSSTGDYGYTF.

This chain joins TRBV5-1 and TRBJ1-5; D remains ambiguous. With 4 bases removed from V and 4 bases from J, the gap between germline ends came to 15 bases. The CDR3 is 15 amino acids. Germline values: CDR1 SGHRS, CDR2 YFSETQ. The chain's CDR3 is CASSPAGVSNQPQHF. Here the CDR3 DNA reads TGCGCCAGCAGCCCCGCCGGAGTAAGTAATCAGCCCCAGCATTTT.

The CDR3 loop is CASSPGDRVGYGYTF. Here the CDR3 DNA reads TGTGCCAGCTCACCCGGAGACAGGGTCGGCTATGGCTACACCTTC. V and J are TRBV18 and TRBJ1-2; 7 bases fit TRBD1. The CDR3 contains 15 residues. Germline CDR1 reads KGHSH; CDR2 reads LQKENI. V lost 3 bases and J lost 4; bases outside the gene matches: 8.

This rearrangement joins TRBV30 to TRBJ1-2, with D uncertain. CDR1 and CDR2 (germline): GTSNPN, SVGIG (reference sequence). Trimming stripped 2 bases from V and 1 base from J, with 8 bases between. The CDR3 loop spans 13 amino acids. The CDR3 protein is CAWSITDNYGYTF. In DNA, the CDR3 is TGTGCCTGGAGTATAACAGATAACTATGGCTACACCTTC.

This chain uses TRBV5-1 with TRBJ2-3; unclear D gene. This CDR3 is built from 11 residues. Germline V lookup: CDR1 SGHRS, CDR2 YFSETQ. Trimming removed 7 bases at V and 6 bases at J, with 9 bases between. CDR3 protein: CASAHIDTQYF. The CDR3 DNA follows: TGCGCCAGCGCGCATATCGATACGCAGTATTTT.

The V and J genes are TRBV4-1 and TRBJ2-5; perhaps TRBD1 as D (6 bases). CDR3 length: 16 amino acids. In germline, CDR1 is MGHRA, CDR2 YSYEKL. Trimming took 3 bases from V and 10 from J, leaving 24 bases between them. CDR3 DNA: TGCGCCAGCAGCCATTTACAGGGTACCGAGTGGGTCGGCCAGTACTTC. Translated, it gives CASSHLQGTEWVGQYF.

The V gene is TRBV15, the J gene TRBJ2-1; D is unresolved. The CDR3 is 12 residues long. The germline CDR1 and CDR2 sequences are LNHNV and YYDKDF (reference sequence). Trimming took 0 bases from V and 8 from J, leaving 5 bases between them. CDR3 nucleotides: TGTGCCACCAGCAGAGATCTTGATGAGCAGTTCTTC. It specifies CATSRDLDEQFF.

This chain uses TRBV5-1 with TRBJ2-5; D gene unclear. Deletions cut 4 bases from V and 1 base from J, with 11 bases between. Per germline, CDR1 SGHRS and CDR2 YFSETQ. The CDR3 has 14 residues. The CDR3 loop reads CASSGTITQETQYF. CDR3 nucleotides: TGCGCCAGCAGCGGAACTATCACCCAAGAGACCCAGTACTTC.

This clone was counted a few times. This CDR3 reads CASKWGDANTGELFF. The DNA of the CDR3 is TGTGCCAGCAAATGGGGAGATGCGAACACCGGGGAGCTGTTTTTT. The chain has TRBV2 and TRBJ2-2; D might be TRBD2 (5 bases). Germline-derived CDR1 and CDR2 are SNHLY and FYNNEI. CDR3 length: 15 amino acids. V lost 7 bases and J 0 bases, leaving 12 bases between the germline ends.